This T cell receptor beta chain was sequenced during a study of cytomegalovirus exposure and HLA in healthy donors. The PCR ran on 60 Vbeta and 13 Jbeta primers. The table came from immunoSEQ multiplex PCR; TCRdb's copy has only in-frame clones and leaves some out. The table has 100,000 to 150,000 clones, over 75% seen once. The CDR3 consists of 12 residues. From germline, CDR1 is SGDLS and CDR2 YYNGEE. Trimming removed 4 bases from V and 1 base from J, with 5 bases in between. This clonotype originated in a woman in her thirties or forties in good health and CMV-seropositive. The source material was PBMCs. J is TRBJ1-1 and V is TRBV9; D unresolved. The CDR3 sequence: CASSRQNTEAFF. DNA of the CDR3: TGTGCCAGCAGCCGACAGAACACTGAAGCTTTCTTT.